This passage covers 21 T cell receptor beta chains from one sample sequenced in a study of radiotherapy plus CTLA-4 blockade in lung cancer. TCRdb's table, derived via immunoSEQ multiplex PCR, lists solely in-frame clones and lacks some. The table has tens of thousands of clones, more than 60% seen once. The sample in question was peripheral blood, obtained from a patient treated with radiotherapy plus ipilimumab. The receptors were sampled from a human donor with non-small cell lung cancer who had a partial response to radiotherapy plus ipilimumab. Some clones in this sample may be carry-over from other donors' samples.

This sequence joins TRBV18 and TRBJ2-1, with D possibly matching TRBD2 (6 bases). CDR1 and CDR2 from the germline V gene are KGHSH and LQKENI. The CDR3 runs 14 residues. Trimming stripped 0 bases from V and 4 bases from J, with 7 bases between. CDR3 loop: CASSPPGGYNEQFF. DNA for the CDR3: TGTGCCAGCTCACCACCGGGGGGATACAATGAGCAGTTCTTC. The whole variable domain, filled in from reference TRBV18 and TRBJ2-1, reads NAGVMQNPRHLVRRRGQEARLRCSPMKGHSHVYWYRQLPEEGLKFMVYLQKENIIDESGMPKERFSAEFPKEGPSILRIQQVVRGDSAAYFCASSPPGGYNEQFFGPGTRLTVL.

V is TRBV7-6 and J is TRBJ2-3, with a possible D match to TRBD2 (5 bases). Germline lookup yields CDR1 SGHVS and CDR2 FNYEAQ. The CDR3 is 15 amino acids. Trimming took 0 bases from V and 3 from J, leaving 10 bases between them. In nucleotides, the CDR3 is TGTGCCAGCAGCTTAGCAGGGAGTCTAACAGATACGCAGTATTTT. Translation: CASSLAGSLTDTQYF.

The chain is built from TRBV6-4 and TRBJ2-5; weak D call: TRBD1 (6 bases). Deletions cut 5 bases from V and 4 bases from J, with 11 bases between. Germline V lookup: CDR1 MRHNA, CDR2 SNTAGT. The CDR3 is 13 residues long. Here the CDR3 DNA reads TGTGCCAGCAGTACACAGGGTGGAGAGACCCAGTACTTC. Translation: CASSTQGGETQYF.

The chain couples TRBV29-1 to TRBJ2-7, with D possibly TRBD2 on 5 matching bases. The V gene's germline CDR1 is SQVTM and CDR2 ANQGSEA. The V and J ends lost 4 bases and 3 bases respectively, with 13 bases between them. CDR3 size: 13 residues. The CDR3 DNA reads TGCAGCGTTGGGCCACTAGATGGCTACGAGCAGTACTTC. As protein: CSVGPLDGYEQYF.

The genes are TRBV14 and TRBJ2-5; 7 bases line up with TRBD1. The CDR3 is made up of 16 amino acids. Germline CDR1 SGHDN, CDR2 FVKESK. The junction had 13 bases not matched to a gene; V was cut back by 4 bases and J by 5 bases. This CDR3 reads CASSPSGQVGRETQYF. The CDR3 DNA reads TGTGCCAGCAGCCCCTCCGGACAGGTAGGTAGGGAGACCCAGTACTTC.

The chain carries TRBV19 and TRBJ1-4, with D possibly TRBD1 on 5 matching bases. The V gene lost 1 base and the J gene lost 7 bases, with 7 bases spanning the gap. CDR1 is LNHDA, CDR2 SQIVND, per germline (reference sequence). This CDR3 has 13 amino acids. The CDR3, as DNA: TGTGCCAGTAGTATAGGGCAGGGTGAAAAACTGTTTTTT. Amino acid sequence: CASSIGQGEKLFF.

V is TRBV7-8 and J is TRBJ2-1; the D gene is possibly TRBD2 (6 bases). The CDR3 totals 15 residues. Trimming removed 5 bases at V and 3 bases at J, with 14 bases between. Germline loops: CDR1 SGHVS, CDR2 FQNEAQ. The DNA of the CDR3 is TGTGCCAGCAGCAGAACTAGCTTCTACTACAATGAGCAGTTCTTC. Residues: CASSRTSFYYNEQFF.

This clone has more than one count but fewer than ten. In nucleotides, the CDR3 is TGTGCCAGCAGCTCACCGGGACTAGCCTACGAGCAGTACTTC. Its protein is CASSSPGLAYEQYF. J is TRBJ2-7 and V is TRBV5-4; 8 bases fit TRBD2. The CDR3 loop spans 14 amino acids. V gave up 3 bases and J gave up 2 bases; unmatched junction bases: 4. The V gene's germline CDR1 is SGHNT and CDR2 YYREEE (reference sequence).

DNA of the CDR3: TGTGCCAGTAGGCCCCCTGAGGGAGGGCAGTACTTC. Translation: CASRPPEGGQYF. The chain is built from TRBV19 and TRBJ2-7; weak D call: TRBD2 (6 bases). The germline V and J ends were trimmed by 6 bases and 9 bases, with 15 bases remaining between them. Per the germline V gene, CDR1 is LNHDA and CDR2 is SQIVND (reference sequence). This CDR3 is 12 amino acids long.

In this sample, this clone turned up once. The gene calls are TRBV7-2 and TRBJ1-6; D is possibly TRBD1 (5 bases). The CDR3 runs to 14 residues. CDR1 and CDR2 from the germline V gene are SGHTA and FQGNSA. The germline V and J ends were trimmed by 5 bases and 7 bases, with 12 bases remaining between them. The CDR3 nucleotides are TGTGCCAGCAGCACCCTTAACAGGAATTCACCCCTCCACTTT. This encodes CASSTLNRNSPLHF.

The gene calls are TRBV4-3 and TRBJ1-2, with D possibly TRBD1 on 6 matching bases. CDR3 length: 17 residues. V was pared by 0 bases and J by 1 base, with 15 bases between. Per the germline V gene, CDR1 is LGHNA and CDR2 is YSLEER. The CDR3 sequence is CASSQERLDSFNYGYTF. The CDR3 nucleotides are TGCGCCAGCAGCCAAGAACGGCTGGACAGCTTTAACTATGGCTACACCTTC.

The chain carries TRBV29-1 and TRBJ2-1, with 10 bases matching TRBD1. The CDR3 is made up of 16 amino acids. Germline CDR1 and CDR2: SQVTM and ANQGSEA. Losses at the gene ends were 0 bases for V and 4 bases for J; bases not matched to a gene: 6. The CDR3 sequence is CSVEDAGTGDYNEQFF. CDR3 nucleotide sequence: TGCAGCGTTGAAGATGCCGGGACAGGGGATTACAATGAGCAGTTCTTC.

This chain connects TRBV27 to TRBJ2-7; 11 bases line up with TRBD2. Germline CDR1 MNHEY, CDR2 SMNVEV (reference sequence). This CDR3 contains 15 residues. Losses at the gene ends were 3 bases for V and 2 bases for J; bases not matched to a gene: 3. The CDR3 coding sequence is TGTGCCAGCAGTTTCGGGACTAGCGGTACCTACGAGCAGTACTTC. Translated, it gives CASSFGTSGTYEQYF.

The chain combines TRBV5-1 with TRBJ2-7; 8 bases map to TRBD2. Losses at the gene ends were 3 bases for V and 4 bases for J; bases not matched to a gene: 0. Germline V gives CDR1 SGHRS, CDR2 YFSETQ. The CDR3 is 12 amino acids. CDR3 in amino acids: CASSSGGYEQYF. CDR3 in DNA: TGCGCCAGCAGCTCGGGGGGGTACGAGCAGTACTTC.

In this sample, this clone turned up once. The genes are TRBV5-1 and TRBJ1-6; 7 bases align to TRBD1. V shed 2 bases and J 5 bases; nucleotides not matched to a gene: 4. CDR3 length: 15 amino acids. Germline assignment: CDR1 SGHRS and CDR2 YFSETQ. The CDR3 reads CASSFSQGDNSPLHF. In DNA form, the CDR3 reads TGCGCCAGCAGCTTCAGCCAGGGGGATAATTCACCCCTCCACTTT.

Remarks on this clone: At one end the junction does not follow the germline gene, possibly because of a read error. The CDR3 DNA sequence: TGTGCCAGCACCTTATACGGGGAGCTGTTTTTT. It is translated as CASTLYGELFF. The V call is TRBV11-2, the J call TRBJ2-2; no reliable D call. This CDR3 spans 11 amino acids. CDR1 is SGHAT, CDR2 FQNNGV, per germline.

The rearrangement links TRBV5-6 to TRBJ1-2; TRBD1 agrees at 9 bases. Germline V CDR1 and CDR2: SGHDT, YYEEEE. The trim removed 4 bases at V and 7 bases at J, leaving 17 bases unmatched. The CDR3 is made up of 17 amino acids. The CDR3 sequence: CASSLVAQGASLTGYTF. As DNA, the CDR3 is TGTGCCAGCAGCCTGGTGGCACAGGGGGCTTCCTTGACTGGCTACACCTTC.

The chain employs TRBV5-4 and TRBJ1-2; no firm D call. Germline V gene data show CDR1 as SGHNT and CDR2 as YYREEE (reference sequence). The CDR3 runs to 14 residues. V lost 0 bases and J 4 bases, leaving 10 bases between the germline ends. The CDR3 region is CASSLAHRAYGYTF. The CDR3, as DNA: TGTGCCAGCAGCTTGGCCCACAGAGCCTATGGCTACACCTTC. Complete variable domain (other parts from reference TRBV5-4 and TRBJ1-2): ETGVTQSPTHLIKTRGQQVTLRCSSQSGHNTVSWYQQALGQGPQFIFQYYREEENGRGNFPPRFSGLQFPNYSSELNVNALELDDSALYLCASSLAHRAYGYTFGSGTRLTVV.

V usage is TRBV7-9 and J usage is TRBJ1-1; no definite D call. This CDR3 is 17 amino acids long. Germline CDR1 reads SEHNR; CDR2 reads FQNEAQ (reference sequence). With 2 bases removed from V and 8 bases from J, the gap between germline ends came to 24 bases. The CDR3: CASSLNSLQKRASEAFF. CDR3 nucleotides: TGTGCCAGCAGCTTAAACTCCCTGCAGAAGCGCGCGTCCGAAGCTTTCTTT.

The V call is TRBV6-5, the J call TRBJ1-3, with 7 bases fitting TRBD1. The ends lost 6 bases at V and 0 bases at J; junction bases unmatched: 5. The CDR3 sequence is 15 residues long. CDR1 MNHEY and CDR2 SVGAGI come from the germline V gene. CDR3 amino acids: CASRRDRDSGNTIYF. The CDR3 DNA reads TGTGCCAGCAGGCGCGACAGGGACTCTGGAAACACCATATATTTT.

This chain connects TRBV7-9 to TRBJ1-4; unclear D gene. V shed 5 bases and J shed 0 bases, with 10 bases lying between them. The CDR3 contains 15 residues. Germline V CDR1 and CDR2: SEHNR, FQNEAQ (reference sequence). CDR3 coding DNA: TGTGCCAGCAGCCCCGGAGTTGCAACTAATGAAAAACTGTTTTTT. Its protein product is CASSPGVATNEKLFF.